This TCR beta chain was captured in a study of shared clonotypes between healthy human individuals. Study overall: A few men and a couple of women, aged 18 to 49, were donors. Study-level points and caveats: Clonotype sharing across a few donors was observed for roughly 5% of naive CD4 clonotypes.

Germline CDR1 and CDR2: SQVTM and ANQGSEA. Trimming stripped 4 bases from V and 2 bases from J, with 11 bases between. This CDR3 is 14 amino acids long. Regarding this clone: Its specificity is not known.

The split of CD4+ cells yielded CD45RA+ naive and CD45RA-negative memory subsets. Each replicate PCR on the sorted subsets used approximately 180 ng DNA (around 31,000 T cell genomes). Profiled with immunoSEQ multiplex PCR; TCRdb holds only in-frame clones, not every one. Of about 1.1 million clones listed, 60% to 80% are singletons. This TCR was sampled from a man between 18 and 35 years old in good health. Some clones in this sample may be carry-over from other donors' samples. Sequencing was performed on memory CD4+ T cells from PBMCs. Subset meaning: CD45RA-negative fraction. The rearrangement links TRBV29-1 to TRBJ1-4; no clear D gene. CDR3 region: CSVAWSQTNEKLFF. CDR3 sequence (DNA): TGCAGCGTTGCTTGGTCACAGACTAATGAAAAACTGTTTTTT.